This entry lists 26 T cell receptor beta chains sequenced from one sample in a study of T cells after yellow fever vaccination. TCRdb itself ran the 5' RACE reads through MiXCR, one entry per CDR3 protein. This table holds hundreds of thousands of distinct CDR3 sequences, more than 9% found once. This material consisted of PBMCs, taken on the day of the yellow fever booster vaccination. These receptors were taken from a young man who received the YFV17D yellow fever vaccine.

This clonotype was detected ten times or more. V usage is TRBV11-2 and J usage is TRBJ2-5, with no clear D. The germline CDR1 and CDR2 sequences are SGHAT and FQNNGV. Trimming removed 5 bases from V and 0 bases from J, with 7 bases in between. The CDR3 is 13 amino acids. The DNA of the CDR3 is TGTGCCAGCAGCCTGTCGTACCAAGAGACCCAGTACTTC. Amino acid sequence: CASSLSYQETQYF.

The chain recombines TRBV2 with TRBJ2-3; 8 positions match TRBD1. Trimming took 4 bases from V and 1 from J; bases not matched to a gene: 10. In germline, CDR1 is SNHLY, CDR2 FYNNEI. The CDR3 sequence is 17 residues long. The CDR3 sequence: CASSGGFGQGGTDTQYF. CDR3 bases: TGTGCCAGCAGTGGGGGGTTCGGACAGGGCGGCACAGATACGCAGTATTTT.

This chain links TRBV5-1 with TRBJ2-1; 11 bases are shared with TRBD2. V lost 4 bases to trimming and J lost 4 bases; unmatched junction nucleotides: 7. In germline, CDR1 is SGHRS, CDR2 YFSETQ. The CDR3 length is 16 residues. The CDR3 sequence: CASSPRLAGRYNEQFF. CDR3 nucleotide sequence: TGCGCCAGCAGCCCAAGACTAGCGGGGCGTTACAATGAGCAGTTCTTC.

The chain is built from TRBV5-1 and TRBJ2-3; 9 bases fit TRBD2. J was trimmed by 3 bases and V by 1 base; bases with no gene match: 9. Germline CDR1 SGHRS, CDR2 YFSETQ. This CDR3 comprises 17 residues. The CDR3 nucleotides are TGCGCCAGCAGCTTGACCGATAGCGGGAGTGGTACAGATACGCAGTATTTT. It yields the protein CASSLTDSGSGTDTQYF.

The CDR3 nucleotides are TGTGCCATCACACACGCGGGGGGCGAGCAGTACTTC. Encoded protein: CAITHAGGEQYF. J is TRBJ2-7 and V is TRBV6-2 or TRBV6-3; TRBD2 matches at 8 bases. The V gene's germline CDR1 is MNHEY and CDR2 SVGEGT. CDR3 length: 12 amino acids. Trimming took 10 bases from V and 6 from J; bases not matched to a gene: 8.

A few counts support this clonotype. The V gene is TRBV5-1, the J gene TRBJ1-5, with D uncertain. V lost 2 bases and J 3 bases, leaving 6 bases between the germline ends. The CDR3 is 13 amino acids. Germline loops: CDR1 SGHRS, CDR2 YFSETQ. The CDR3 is CASSFGDNQPQHF. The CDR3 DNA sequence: TGCGCCAGCAGCTTCGGGGACAATCAGCCCCAGCATTTT.

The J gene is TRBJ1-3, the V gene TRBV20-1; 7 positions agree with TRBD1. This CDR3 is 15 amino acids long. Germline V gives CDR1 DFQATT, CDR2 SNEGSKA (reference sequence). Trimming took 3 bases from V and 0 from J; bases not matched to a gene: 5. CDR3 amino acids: CSASPTGSSGNTIYF. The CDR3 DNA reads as TGCAGTGCTAGTCCGACAGGGTCCTCTGGAAACACCATATATTTT.

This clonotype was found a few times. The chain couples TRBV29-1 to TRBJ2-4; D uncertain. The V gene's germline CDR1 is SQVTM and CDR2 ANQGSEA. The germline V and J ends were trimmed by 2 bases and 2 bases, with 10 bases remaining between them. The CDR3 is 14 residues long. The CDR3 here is CSVEIGSPKNIQYF. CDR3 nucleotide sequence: TGCAGCGTTGAAATAGGCTCTCCCAAAAACATTCAGTACTTC.

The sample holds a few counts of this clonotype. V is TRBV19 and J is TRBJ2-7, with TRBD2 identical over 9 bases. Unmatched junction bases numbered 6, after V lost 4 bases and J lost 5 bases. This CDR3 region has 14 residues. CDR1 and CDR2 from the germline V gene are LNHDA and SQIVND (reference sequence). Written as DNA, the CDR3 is TGTGCCAGTAGTAAAATAGCGGGAGTGGACGAGCAGTACTTC. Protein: CASSKIAGVDEQYF.

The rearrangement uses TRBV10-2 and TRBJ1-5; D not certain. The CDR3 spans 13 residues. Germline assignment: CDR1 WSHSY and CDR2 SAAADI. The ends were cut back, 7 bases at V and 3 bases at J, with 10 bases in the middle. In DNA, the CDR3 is TGCGCCAGCAATTCCGGGGACAATCAGCCCCAGCATTTT. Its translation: CASNSGDNQPQHF.

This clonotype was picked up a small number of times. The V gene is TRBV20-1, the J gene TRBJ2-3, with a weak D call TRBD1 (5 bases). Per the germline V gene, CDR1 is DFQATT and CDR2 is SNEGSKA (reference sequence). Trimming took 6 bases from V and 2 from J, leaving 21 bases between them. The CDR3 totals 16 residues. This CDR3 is CSAPLRLVGATDTQYF. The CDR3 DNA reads TGCAGTGCCCCCCTCCGGCTAGTTGGGGCCACAGATACGCAGTATTTT.

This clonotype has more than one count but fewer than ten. The CDR3 bases are TGTGCCAGCAGCTCGTTGACAGGAGGCTACACCTTC. Its translation: CASSSLTGGYTF. The V call is TRBV5-8, the J call TRBJ1-2; the D gene is possibly TRBD1 (6 bases). The germline CDR1 and CDR2 sequences are SGHTS and YDEGEE. V was cut by 3 bases and J by 8 bases, with 11 bases left in between. The CDR3 sequence is 12 residues long.

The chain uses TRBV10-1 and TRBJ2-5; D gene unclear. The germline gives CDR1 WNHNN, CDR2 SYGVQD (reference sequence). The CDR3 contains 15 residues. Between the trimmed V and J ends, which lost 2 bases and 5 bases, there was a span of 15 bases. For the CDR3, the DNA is TGCGCCAGCAGTGAGGGCCCCTTAGGTCGGGAGACCCAGTACTTC. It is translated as CASSEGPLGRETQYF.

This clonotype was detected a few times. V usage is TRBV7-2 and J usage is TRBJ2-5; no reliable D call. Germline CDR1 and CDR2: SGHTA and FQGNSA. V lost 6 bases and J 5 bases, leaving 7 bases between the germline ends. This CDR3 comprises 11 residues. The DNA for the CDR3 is TGTGCCAGCAGGGCCCTTGAGACCCAGTACTTC. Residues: CASRALETQYF.

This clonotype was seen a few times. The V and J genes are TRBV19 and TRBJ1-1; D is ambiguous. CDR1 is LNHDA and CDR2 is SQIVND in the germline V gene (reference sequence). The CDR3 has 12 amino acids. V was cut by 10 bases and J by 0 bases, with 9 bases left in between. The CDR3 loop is CATYDLNTEAFF. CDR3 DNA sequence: TGTGCCACATATGATCTGAACACTGAAGCTTTCTTT.

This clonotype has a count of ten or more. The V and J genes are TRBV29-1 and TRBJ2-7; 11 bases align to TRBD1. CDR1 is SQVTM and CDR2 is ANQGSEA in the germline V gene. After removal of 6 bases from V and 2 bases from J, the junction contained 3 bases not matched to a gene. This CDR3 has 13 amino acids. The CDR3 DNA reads TGCAGCGTGTGGACAGGGGGCGCCTACGAGCAGTACTTC. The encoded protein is CSVWTGGAYEQYF.

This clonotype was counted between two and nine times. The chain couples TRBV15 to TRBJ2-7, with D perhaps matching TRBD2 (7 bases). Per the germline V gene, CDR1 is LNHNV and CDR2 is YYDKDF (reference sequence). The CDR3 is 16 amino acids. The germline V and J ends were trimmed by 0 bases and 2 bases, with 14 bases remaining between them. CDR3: CATSRDKGGPAYEQYF. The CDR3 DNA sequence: TGTGCCACCAGCAGAGATAAGGGGGGGCCGGCCTACGAGCAGTACTTC.

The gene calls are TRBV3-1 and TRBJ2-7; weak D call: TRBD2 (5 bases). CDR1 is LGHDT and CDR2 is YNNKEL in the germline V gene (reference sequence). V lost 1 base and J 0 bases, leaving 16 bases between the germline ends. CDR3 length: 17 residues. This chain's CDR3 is CASSQVGRRASSYEQYF. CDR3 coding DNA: TGTGCCAGCAGCCAAGTTGGTCGGCGGGCCAGCTCCTACGAGCAGTACTTC.

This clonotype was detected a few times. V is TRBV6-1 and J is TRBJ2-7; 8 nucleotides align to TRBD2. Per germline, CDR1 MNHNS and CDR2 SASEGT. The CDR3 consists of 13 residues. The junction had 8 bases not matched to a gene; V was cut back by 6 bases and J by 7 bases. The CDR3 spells CASRTSVRGEQYF. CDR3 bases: TGTGCCAGCAGGACTAGCGTGCGAGGAGAGCAGTACTTC.

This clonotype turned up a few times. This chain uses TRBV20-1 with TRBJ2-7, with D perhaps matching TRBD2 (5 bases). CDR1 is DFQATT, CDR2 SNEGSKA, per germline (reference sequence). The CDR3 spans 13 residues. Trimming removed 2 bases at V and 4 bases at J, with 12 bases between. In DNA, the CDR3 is TGCAGTGCTAGACTCGACACGGGATACGAGCAGTACTTC. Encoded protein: CSARLDTGYEQYF.

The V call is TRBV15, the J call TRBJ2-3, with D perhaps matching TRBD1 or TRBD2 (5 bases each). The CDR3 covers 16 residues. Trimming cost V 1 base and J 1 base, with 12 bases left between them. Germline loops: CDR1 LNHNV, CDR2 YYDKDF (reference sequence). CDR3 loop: CATSRGGTLGTDTQYF. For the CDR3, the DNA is TGTGCCACCAGCAGAGGGGGGACCCTTGGCACAGATACGCAGTATTTT.

The DNA of the CDR3 is TGCGCCAGCAGCACCACCGGGACTAGTAACACCGGGGAGCTGTTTTTT. Translating it yields CASSTTGTSNTGELFF. The chain links TRBV5-1 to TRBJ2-2; 8 bases match TRBD2. The V gene end was trimmed by 4 bases and the J gene end by 2 bases; junction bases not matched to a gene: 7. Per the germline V gene, CDR1 is SGHRS and CDR2 is YFSETQ. The CDR3 sequence is 16 residues long.

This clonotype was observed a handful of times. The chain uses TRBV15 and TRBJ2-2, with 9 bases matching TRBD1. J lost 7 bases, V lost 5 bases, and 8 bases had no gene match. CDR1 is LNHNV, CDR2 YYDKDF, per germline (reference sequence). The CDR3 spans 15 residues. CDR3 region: CATSLGTGISGELFF. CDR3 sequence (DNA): TGTGCCACCAGCCTTGGGACAGGGATAAGCGGGGAGCTGTTTTTT.

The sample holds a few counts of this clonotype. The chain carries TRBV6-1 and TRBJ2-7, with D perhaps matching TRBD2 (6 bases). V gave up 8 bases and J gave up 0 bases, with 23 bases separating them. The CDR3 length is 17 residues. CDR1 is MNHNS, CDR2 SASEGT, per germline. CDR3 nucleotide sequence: TGTGCCAGCTTTGGGAGGCACCCGACACTAAGCTCCTACGAGCAGTACTTC. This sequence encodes CASFGRHPTLSSYEQYF.

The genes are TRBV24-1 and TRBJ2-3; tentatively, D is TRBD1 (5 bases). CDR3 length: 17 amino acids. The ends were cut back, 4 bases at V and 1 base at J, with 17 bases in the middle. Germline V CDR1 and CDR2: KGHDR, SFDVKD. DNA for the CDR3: TGTGCCACCAGTGACTCACCCTCCTCGACAGGCACAGATACGCAGTATTTT. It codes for CATSDSPSSTGTDTQYF.

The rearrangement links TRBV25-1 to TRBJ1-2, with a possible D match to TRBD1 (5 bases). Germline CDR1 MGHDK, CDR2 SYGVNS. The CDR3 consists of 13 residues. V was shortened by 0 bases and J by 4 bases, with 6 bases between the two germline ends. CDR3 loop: CASSEYGTYGYTF. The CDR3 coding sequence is TGTGCCAGCAGTGAATACGGGACCTATGGCTACACCTTC.